The 13 T cell receptor beta chains below all came from one sample that was sequenced in a study of radiotherapy plus CTLA-4 blockade in lung cancer. Produced via immunoSEQ multiplex PCR; TCRdb's table is partial and in-frame only. The repertoire has some 96,000 clones, around nine tenths of them found once; the top ten carry under 5.5%. The sample consisted of peripheral blood, taken from a patient treated with radiotherapy plus ipilimumab. These receptors all stem from a human donor with non-small cell lung cancer that progressed on radiotherapy plus ipilimumab.

This chain connects TRBV2 to TRBJ1-1; the D gene is possibly TRBD1 (5 bases). CDR1 SNHLY and CDR2 FYNNEI come from the germline V gene. This CDR3 has 13 amino acids. The germline V and J ends were trimmed by 7 bases and 8 bases, with 17 bases remaining between them. CDR3 coding DNA: TGTGCCAGCAATAGAGGGACCCCGACGGAAGCTTTCTTT. Translation: CASNRGTPTEAFF.

This clone was picked up one time. This chain joins TRBV12-5 and TRBJ2-5; D unresolved. CDR1 LGHNT and CDR2 FRNRAP come from the germline V gene. Between the trimmed V and J ends, which lost 4 bases and 5 bases, there was a span of 2 bases. CDR3 length: 10 amino acids. In DNA form, the CDR3 reads TGTGCTAGTGGTTCTGAGACCCAGTACTTC. Translated: CASGSETQYF.

The chain combines TRBV7-8 with TRBJ2-5; TRBD1 is a possible D gene (6 bases). This CDR3 region has 14 residues. Germline lookup yields CDR1 SGHVS and CDR2 FQNEAQ. With 6 bases removed from V and 0 bases from J, the gap between germline ends came to 11 bases. The CDR3 DNA follows: TGTGCCAGCAGGGTAAGACAGGACCAAGAGACCCAGTACTTC. Translated: CASRVRQDQETQYF.

Points on this clone: The identical CDR3 is also encoded by other nucleotide sequences in the sample. This rearrangement joins TRBV6-5 to TRBJ1-5, with TRBD1 identical over 7 bases. CDR1 and CDR2 (germline): MNHEY, SVGAGI. The J segment lost 5 bases and the V segment lost 6 bases, leaving 7 bases of the junction unmatched. The CDR3 is 14 amino acids. The DNA for the CDR3 is TGTGCCAGCAGCCCCCGACAGGGACATCAGCCCCAGCATTTT. It is translated as CASSPRQGHQPQHF.

This sequence joins TRBV5-6 and TRBJ1-1, with TRBD1 as a possible D gene (6 bases). The CDR3 length is 15 residues. Trimming took off 2 bases at V and 5 bases at J, with 16 bases between the two ends. From germline, CDR1 is SGHDT and CDR2 YYEEEE. The CDR3 here is CASSFWGGVRTEAFF. The CDR3, as DNA: TGTGCCAGCAGCTTTTGGGGGGGCGTGCGGACTGAAGCTTTCTTT.

Here the CDR3 DNA reads TGCGCCAGCAGCCAAGATCGAGATGGGGTGGGGGGCATTAAGTCCTACGAGCAGTACTTC. Its protein product is CASSQDRDGVGGIKSYEQYF. The rearrangement joins TRBV4-1 to TRBJ2-7; either TRBD1 or TRBD2 may fit D (6 bases each). V shed 0 bases and J shed 1 base, with 25 bases lying between them. The CDR3 has 20 residues. In germline, CDR1 is MGHRA, CDR2 YSYEKL.

The chain couples TRBV9 to TRBJ2-1; unclear D gene. Trimming shortened V by 0 bases and J by 0 bases, and 10 bases separated the two germline ends. The V gene's germline CDR1 is SGDLS and CDR2 YYNGEE. The CDR3 is made up of 16 amino acids. The CDR3 protein is CASSVGGGASYNEQFF. The CDR3 region has the DNA TGTGCCAGCAGCGTAGGTGGCGGAGCCTCCTACAATGAGCAGTTCTTC.

This chain connects TRBV28 to TRBJ2-1; no clear D. Germline CDR1 reads MDHEN; CDR2 reads SYDVKM. The V gene lost 4 bases and the J gene lost 7 bases, with 2 bases spanning the gap. This CDR3 has 10 residues. Here the CDR3 DNA reads TGTGCCAGCAGTTGGAATGAGCAGTTCTTC. Protein: CASSWNEQFF.

The V and J genes are TRBV11-3 and TRBJ2-7; 12 bases match TRBD1. The V gene's germline CDR1 is SGHNT and CDR2 YENEEA. V was clipped by 4 bases and J by 3 bases; unmatched bases: 13. CDR3 length equals 18 residues. CDR3 DNA sequence: TGTGCCAGCAGCTCGGATGTTTTGGGACAGGGGGCCTACTACGAGCAGTACTTC. Amino acids: CASSSDVLGQGAYYEQYF.

The J gene is TRBJ2-2, the V gene TRBV6-1; 8 positions agree with TRBD2. V lost 0 bases and J lost 6; bases outside the gene matches: 6. Germline V lookup: CDR1 MNHNS, CDR2 SASEGT. This CDR3 is 16 amino acids long. The chain's CDR3 is CASSEATGGVAGELFF. The CDR3 coding sequence is TGTGCCAGCAGTGAAGCTACGGGAGGGGTGGCCGGGGAGCTGTTTTTT.

This clone appeared a single time. The chain employs TRBV28 and TRBJ1-5, with D possibly matching TRBD1 (5 bases). The CDR3 contains 15 residues. Trimming left V 3 bases short and J 5 bases short, with 14 bases between. Germline V CDR1 and CDR2: MDHEN, SYDVKM. For the CDR3, the DNA is TGTGCCAGCAGTTTCTGGGGCTCGGTGGATCAGCCCCAGCATTTT. Its translation is CASSFWGSVDQPQHF.

This chain joins TRBV7-2 and TRBJ2-7; no clear D. V was trimmed by 10 bases and J by 2 bases, leaving 12 bases between them. The germline CDR1 and CDR2 sequences are SGHTA and FQGNSA. CDR3 length: 12 residues. This CDR3 is CATRAVAYEQYF. The CDR3 DNA reads as TGTGCCACCCGGGCAGTTGCCTACGAGCAGTACTTC.

The chain combines TRBV7-6 with TRBJ1-3; no firm D call. CDR3 size: 14 residues. Deletions cut 2 bases from V and 0 bases from J, with 5 bases between. CDR1 is SGHVS, CDR2 FNYEAQ, per germline. The CDR3 DNA is TGTGCCAGCAGCTTATCAGTCTCTGGAAACACCATATATTTT. This gives the protein CASSLSVSGNTIYF.